This is a list of T cell receptor beta chains from one sample in a study of T cell repertoires in cytomegalovirus infection. A single record per CDR3 protein comes from TCRdb applying MiXCR to the reads. Of about 740,000 distinct CDR3 sequences in the sample, 35% were seen once. Sequencing was performed on PBMCs. The source of these receptors is a human donor in good health (CMV status not recorded). Some clones in this sample may be carry-over from other donors' samples. The CDR3 runs from the conserved cysteine through the conserved F or W. Each record gives: D gene, clone size, CDR3 length, J gene, V gene, CDR3 protein, CDR3 DNA. A D gene is named only where the DNA matches it firmly. Clone size is not always given. Where it is, it says once, few, many or a class for expanded clones.

>TRBD1|.|14|TRBJ1-4|TRBV18
CASSSTGDREKLFF
TGTGCCAGCTCATCGACAGGGGATCGTGAAAAACTGTTTTTT
>.|.|14|TRBJ1-5|TRBV27
CASNPTGSSQPQHF
TGTGCCAGCAATCCGACCGGCTCCAGCCAGCCCCAGCATTTT
>.|.|15|TRBJ1-5|TRBV6-1
CASSEGDRSGEPQHF
TGTGCCAGCAGTGAAGGAGACAGGAGTGGAGAGCCCCAGCATTTT
>TRBD1|.|18|TRBJ2-1|TRBV7-9
CASSLYFGTGTTYNEQFF
TGTGCCAGCAGCTTATATTTCGGGACAGGGACCACCTACAATGAGCAGTTCTTC
>.|once|16|TRBJ1-1|TRBV14
CASSQSAWAAPFEAFF
TGTGCCAGCAGCCAAAGTGCGTGGGCCGCCCCGTTTGAAGCTTTCTTT
>.|.|13|TRBJ1-1|TRBV24-1
CATRRDGNTEAFF
TGTGCCACCAGGCGGGACGGAAACACTGAAGCTTTCTTT
>.|.|13|TRBJ2-7|TRBV20-1
CSASLDTSYEQYF
TGCAGTGCTAGCCTCGACACATCCTACGAGCAGTACTTC
>.|few|12|TRBJ1-2|TRBV28
CASSPISYGYTF
TGTGCCAGCAGTCCAATCTCCTATGGCTACACCTTC
>.|few|12|TRBJ2-3|TRBV7-9
CASSFSGDTQYF
TGTGCCAGCAGCTTCAGCGGGGATACGCAGTATTTT
>.|.|15|TRBJ2-7|TRBV7-9
CASIPRKRPIHEQYF
TGTGCCAGCATCCCCCGCAAGCGACCAATCCACGAGCAGTACTTC
>.|few|15|TRBJ2-3|TRBV7-2
CASTIGRAGTDTQYF
TGTGCCAGCACCATAGGGCGGGCTGGGACAGATACGCAGTATTTT
>TRBD1|.|12|TRBJ1-2|TRBV7-2
CASSPDRGHYTF
TGTGCCAGCAGCCCGGACAGGGGGCACTACACCTTC
>.|.|14|TRBJ2-3|TRBV27
CASTSMDSGDTQYF
TGTGCCAGCACCTCTATGGATAGTGGAGATACGCAGTATTTT
>.|many|14|TRBJ2-7|TRBV28
CASSLAGGFYEQYF
TGTGCCAGCAGTTTGGCCGGGGGATTCTACGAGCAGTACTTC
>.|.|13|TRBJ2-7|TRBV10-3
CAISESTPSEQYF
TGTGCCATCAGTGAGTCGACCCCCAGCGAGCAGTACTTC
>.|.|12|TRBJ2-3|TRBV28
CASSEYTDTQYF
TGTGCCAGCAGCGAATACACAGATACGCAGTATTTT
>.|.|14|TRBJ2-7|TRBV5-4
CASSLGIVSYEQYF
TGTGCCAGCAGCTTGGGTATCGTTTCCTACGAGCAGTACTTC
>TRBD2|few|12|TRBJ2-1|TRBV7-6
CASSNGGIEQFF
TGTGCCAGCAGCAACGGGGGGATTGAGCAGTTCTTC
>.|once|14|TRBJ2-5|TRBV7-4
CASSPGAYKETQYF
TGTGCCAGCAGCCCTGGGGCATATAAGGAGACCCAGTACTTC
>.|.|12|TRBJ1-6|TRBV7-2
CASRFAGENLHF
TGTGCCAGCAGGTTCGCGGGGGAGAACCTCCACTTT
>.|many|13|TRBJ2-7|TRBV7-2
CASSLTASREQYF
TGTGCCAGCAGCTTAACGGCCTCCCGGGAGCAGTACTTC
>.|many|17|TRBJ2-5|TRBV7-2
CASSPGSRNSVQETQYF
TGTGCCAGCAGCCCGGGCTCTAGGAATTCGGTCCAAGAGACCCAGTACTTC
>TRBD2|few|18|TRBJ2-5|TRBV7-8
CASSLSPGTSAYQETQYF
TGTGCCAGCAGCCTCTCCCCCGGGACTAGCGCCTACCAAGAGACCCAGTACTTC
>.|few|16|TRBJ1-5|TRBV24-1
CATSGRDVGGNQPQHF
TGTGCCACCAGTGGGCGGGACGTCGGGGGAAATCAGCCCCAGCATTTT
>TRBD1|few|15|TRBJ1-5|TRBV7-6
CASSFGTDLNQPQHF
TGTGCCAGCAGCTTCGGGACAGATCTAAATCAGCCCCAGCATTTT
>.|many|15|TRBJ2-1|TRBV12-3/TRBV12-4
CASSSEPQGTDEQFF
TGTGCCAGCAGTTCAGAACCACAGGGTACGGATGAGCAGTTCTTC
>.|.|16|TRBJ1-4|TRBV24-1
CATPVPLDSLREKLFF
TGTGCCACCCCAGTACCCTTGGACAGCTTGAGGGAAAAACTGTTTTTT
>.|few|16|TRBJ1-5|TRBV28
CASSLTGRGGNQPQHF
TGTGCCAGCAGTTTAACCGGCCGCGGGGGGAATCAGCCCCAGCATTTT
>TRBD2|few|14|TRBJ2-2|TRBV7-6
CASSILAATGELFF
TGTGCCAGCAGCATACTAGCGGCCACCGGGGAGCTGTTTTTT
>.|.|13|TRBJ1-2|TRBV7-2
CASIPGGDYGYTF
TGTGCCAGCATCCCCGGGGGGGACTATGGCTACACCTTC
>TRBD1|many|15|TRBJ1-2|TRBV7-2
CASSLEGTGNYGYTF
TGTGCCAGCAGCTTAGAGGGGACAGGGAACTATGGCTACACCTTC
>.|few|16|TRBJ2-7|TRBV6-2/TRBV6-3
CASRPTGADRFYEQYF
TGTGCCAGCAGGCCTACAGGAGCCGACCGATTCTACGAGCAGTACTTC
>.|.|14|TRBJ2-7|TRBV4-1
CASSQSRGEDEQYF
TGCGCCAGCAGCCAGAGCAGGGGGGAAGACGAGCAGTACTTC
>TRBD2|many|15|TRBJ2-1|TRBV11-2
CASSLAPSGYNEQFF
TGTGCCAGCAGCTTAGCTCCTAGCGGATACAATGAGCAGTTCTTC
>.|.|14|TRBJ2-2|TRBV6-1
CASRRVDNTGELFF
TGTGCCAGCCGTCGGGTCGATAACACCGGGGAGCTGTTTTTT
>.|.|15|TRBJ1-6|TRBV20-1
CSARDSGREASPLHF
TGCAGTGCTAGAGATTCCGGCAGGGAGGCATCACCCCTCCACTTT
>.|.|15|TRBJ2-6|TRBV19
CASSNLASGANVLTF
TGTGCCAGTAGTAATCTGGCCTCTGGGGCCAACGTCCTGACTTTC
>.|.|13|TRBJ1-5|TRBV29-1
CSVEAGSNQPQHF
TGCAGCGTTGAAGCGGGTAGCAATCAGCCCCAGCATTTT